The present T cell receptor (beta chain) was sequenced within a study of identical twins. Every donor was a healthy Caucasian. With 5 bases removed from V and 5 bases from J, the gap between germline ends came to 15 bases. There are 15 residues in the CDR3. The V gene's germline CDR1 is MDHEN and CDR2 SYDVKM. A single record per CDR3 protein comes from TCRdb applying MiXCR to the 5' RACE reads. The sample holds approximately 350,000 distinct CDR3 sequences, 12% seen once. This same sample was also part of a study on yellow fever vaccine responses in identical twins.

The sequencing input was CD8+ T cells sorted from blood. The source is a woman younger than 35 in good health. The chain links TRBV28 to TRBJ2-2, with D perhaps matching TRBD1 (6 bases). DNA of the CDR3: TGTGCCAGCAGTCTACAGGGTGGTCTTACCGGGGAGCTGTTTTTT. This sequence encodes CASSLQGGLTGELFF.